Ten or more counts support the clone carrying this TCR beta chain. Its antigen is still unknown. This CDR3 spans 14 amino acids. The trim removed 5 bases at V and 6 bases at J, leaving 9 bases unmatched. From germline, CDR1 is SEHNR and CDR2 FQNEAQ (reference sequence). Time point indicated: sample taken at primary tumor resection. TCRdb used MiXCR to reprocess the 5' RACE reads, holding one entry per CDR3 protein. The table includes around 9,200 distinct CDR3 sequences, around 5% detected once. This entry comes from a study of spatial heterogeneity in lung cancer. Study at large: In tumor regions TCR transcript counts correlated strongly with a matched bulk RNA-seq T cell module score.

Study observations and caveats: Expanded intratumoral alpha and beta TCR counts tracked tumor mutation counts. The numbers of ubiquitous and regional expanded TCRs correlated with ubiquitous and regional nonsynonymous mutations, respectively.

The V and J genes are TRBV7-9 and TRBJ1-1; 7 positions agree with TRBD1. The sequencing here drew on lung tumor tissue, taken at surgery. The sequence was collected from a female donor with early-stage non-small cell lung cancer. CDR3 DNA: TGTGCCAGCAGCCTTCACGACAGGGCTCCTGAAGCTTTCTTT. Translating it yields CASSLHDRAPEAFF.